This entry lists 32 T cell receptor beta chains sequenced from one sample in a study of cytomegalovirus exposure and HLA in healthy donors. Method: immunoSEQ multiplex PCR; TCRdb's copy keeps in-frame clones and lacks some. The sample carries more than 90,000 clones, 90% to 95% recorded once. Sequencing was carried out using PBMCs. Receptor source: a woman between 25 and 40 years old in good health and CMV-seropositive.

The gene calls are TRBV28 and TRBJ2-7, with 7 bases aligning to TRBD1. With V trimmed by 6 bases and J by 3 bases, 11 bases remained unmatched. There are 15 residues in the CDR3. Germline CDR1 and CDR2: MDHEN and SYDVKM. The CDR3 region is CASSGTGTAIYEQYF. The CDR3 coding sequence is TGTGCCAGCAGCGGAACCGGGACAGCAATCTACGAGCAGTACTTC.

J is TRBJ2-7 and V is TRBV6-6, with 8 bases aligning to TRBD2. This CDR3 is built from 13 residues. Germline assignment: CDR1 MNHNY and CDR2 SVGAGI (reference sequence). With V trimmed by 7 bases and J by 7 bases, 9 bases remained unmatched. CDR3 DNA: TGTGCCAGCATCCCCCGGGAGGGGCGTGAGCAGTACTTC. As protein: CASIPREGREQYF.

The V call is TRBV6-1, the J call TRBJ2-5; D not certain. V lost 5 bases, J lost 1 base, and 2 bases lay in between. The germline V gene encodes CDR1 MNHNS and CDR2 SASEGT. CDR3 length: 11 amino acids. The CDR3 reads CASSRQETQYF. The CDR3 nucleotides are TGTGCCAGCAGTCGCCAAGAGACCCAGTACTTC.

A single count supports this clone. The chain combines TRBV29-1 with TRBJ2-1; TRBD2 matches at 13 bases. V lost 2 bases, J lost 0 bases, and 7 bases stayed unmatched. CDR1 and CDR2 (germline): SQVTM, ANQGSEA. This CDR3 is 18 amino acids long. CDR3 DNA sequence: TGCAGCGTTGAAAAACCGGGACTAGCGGGAATCTCCTACAATGAGCAGTTCTTC. It is translated as CSVEKPGLAGISYNEQFF.

The count of this clone is one. CDR3: CASSIAVAGVNEQFF. CDR3 bases: TGTGCCAGTAGTATAGCGGTAGCGGGAGTCAATGAGCAGTTCTTC. The V call is TRBV19, the J call TRBJ2-1, with TRBD2 identical over 9 bases. The CDR3 has 15 amino acids. Per the germline V gene, CDR1 is LNHDA and CDR2 is SQIVND (reference sequence). V shed 1 base, J shed 6 bases, and the junction held 4 bases outside the gene matches.

This chain joins TRBV5-4 and TRBJ2-1; D remains unclear. This CDR3 comprises 12 residues. Trimming cost V 1 base and J 7 bases, with 6 bases left between them. From germline, CDR1 is SGHNT and CDR2 YYREEE (reference sequence). Here the CDR3 reads CASSLNGNEQFF. The CDR3 bases are TGTGCCAGCAGCTTGAACGGGAATGAGCAGTTCTTC.

The rearrangement uses TRBV6-1 and TRBJ2-7; TRBD1 agrees at 10 bases. J lost 5 bases, V lost 6 bases, and 4 bases had no gene match. The CDR3 loop spans 13 amino acids. Germline assignment: CDR1 MNHNS and CDR2 SASEGT. CDR3 amino acids: CASRGQGTNEQYF. In nucleotides, the CDR3 is TGTGCCAGCAGGGGACAGGGGACCAACGAGCAGTACTTC.

The DNA of the CDR3 is TGTGCCAGCAGTTTGGGGGGGCTTATGAACACTGAAGCTTTCTTT. Amino acid sequence: CASSLGGLMNTEAFF. V usage is TRBV27 and J usage is TRBJ1-1, with D possibly being TRBD1 (6 bases). CDR1 is MNHEY and CDR2 is SMNVEV in the germline V gene (reference sequence). This CDR3 is built from 15 residues. Deletions cut 3 bases from V and 0 bases from J, with 11 bases between.

The chain has TRBV7-9 and TRBJ1-3; D possibly corresponds to TRBD1 (5 bases). Trimming pared 3 bases from V and 0 bases from J, leaving 21 bases between. This CDR3 contains 19 residues. Per the germline V gene, CDR1 is SEHNR and CDR2 is FQNEAQ (reference sequence). CDR3 coding DNA: TGTGCCAGCAGCTTTCTAGGTTGGGCCGACAGCAACTCTGGAAACACCATATATTTT. Amino acid sequence: CASSFLGWADSNSGNTIYF.

The rearrangement links TRBV4-3 to TRBJ2-7; maybe TRBD2 (6 bases). Trimming pared 2 bases from V and 5 bases from J, leaving 16 bases between. The CDR3 totals 15 residues. Germline values: CDR1 LGHNA, CDR2 YSLEER. CDR3: CASSQRGGSTDEQYF. The CDR3 region has the DNA TGCGCCAGCAGCCAACGTGGGGGGTCTACGGACGAGCAGTACTTC.

CDR3 amino acids: CASSPSRETQYF. The CDR3 DNA reads TGTGCCAGCAGCCCTAGTCGAGAGACCCAGTACTTC. V gene TRBV7-8 combines with J gene TRBJ2-5; unclear D gene. CDR1 SGHVS and CDR2 FQNEAQ come from the germline V gene. The CDR3 runs 12 residues. V lost 5 bases to trimming and J lost 4 bases, with 8 bases between them.

The chain has TRBV30 and TRBJ2-3; 7 bases match TRBD2. This CDR3 has 18 residues. Germline lookup yields CDR1 GTSNPN and CDR2 SVGIG (reference sequence). The junction had 12 bases not matched to a gene; V was cut back by 0 bases and J by 0 bases. CDR3 DNA: TGTGCCTGGAGTGTAAGCCGCGGGAGAAGAGGGAGCACAGATACGCAGTATTTT. Protein product: CAWSVSRGRRGSTDTQYF.

The chain couples TRBV4-3 to TRBJ2-2, with D perhaps TRBD1 (6 bases). CDR1 and CDR2 (germline): LGHNA, YSLEER. V was cut by 0 bases and J by 2 bases, with 16 bases left in between. This CDR3 has 18 residues. The DNA for the CDR3 is TGCGCCAGCAGCCAAGAAATAGCCGGACAGTTTAACACCGGGGAGCTGTTTTTT. It codes for CASSQEIAGQFNTGELFF.

V is TRBV19 and J is TRBJ1-5; D is possibly TRBD1 (5 bases). CDR3 size: 15 residues. Trimming stripped 5 bases from V and 4 bases from J, with 15 bases between. Germline CDR1 LNHDA, CDR2 SQIVND (reference sequence). Written as DNA, the CDR3 is TGTGCCAGTAGTCGGGGGTCAGGAGAGAATCAGCCCCAGCATTTT. Translation gives CASSRGSGENQPQHF.

The chain joins TRBV6-7 to TRBJ2-3; 13 bases are a match to TRBD2. TRBV6-7 is designated an ORF whose function remains uncertain. The V and J ends lost 5 bases and 0 bases, in that order; junction bases with no gene match: 5. The CDR3 totals 17 residues. The CDR3 sequence is CASSPGLAGFSTDTQYF. The CDR3 coding sequence is TGTGCCAGCAGTCCGGGACTAGCGGGGTTTAGCACAGATACGCAGTATTTT.

The gene calls are TRBV25-1 and TRBJ2-5; 7 bases are shared with TRBD2. Germline V gives CDR1 MGHDK, CDR2 SYGVNS. J gave up 6 bases and V 0 bases, and 13 bases lay outside the gene matches. CDR3 length: 17 amino acids. This chain's CDR3 is CASSEYVGPAGMKTQYF. The DNA for the CDR3 is TGTGCCAGCAGTGAATATGTTGGCCCAGCGGGAATGAAGACCCAGTACTTC.

The rearrangement links TRBV4-1 to TRBJ2-7, with 10 bases lining up with TRBD1. Per the germline V gene, CDR1 is MGHRA and CDR2 is YSYEKL. CDR3 length equals 15 residues. With V trimmed by 3 bases and J by 2 bases, 4 bases remained unmatched. The DNA for the CDR3 is TGCGCCAGCAGCCAGACGACAGGGGGCCCCTACGAGCAGTACTTC. Translation gives CASSQTTGGPYEQYF.

The chain links TRBV11-2 to TRBJ2-7, with 12 positions matching TRBD2. CDR3 length: 16 amino acids. Per the germline V gene, CDR1 is SGHAT and CDR2 is FQNNGV. V was clipped by 5 bases and J by 5 bases; unmatched bases: 10. CDR3 residues: CASSTGLAGKVHEQYF. Written as DNA, the CDR3 is TGTGCCAGCAGCACCGGACTAGCGGGAAAGGTCCACGAGCAGTACTTC. Full variable domain (rest looked up from reference TRBV11-2 and TRBJ2-7): EAGVAQSPRYKIIEKRQSVAFWCNPISGHATLYWYQQILGQGPKLLIQFQNNGVVDDSQLPKDRFSAERLKGVDSTLKIQPAKLEDSAVYLCASSTGLAGKVHEQYFGPGTRLTVT.

The V call is TRBV25-1, the J call TRBJ2-5, with 7 bases lining up with TRBD1. Germline trimming cut 6 bases from V and 1 base from J; bases unmatched to any gene: 2. CDR3 length: 13 residues. The germline V gene encodes CDR1 MGHDK and CDR2 SYGVNS. The CDR3 nucleotides read TGTGCCAGCAGGGGACAGACCCAAGAGACCCAGTACTTC. It specifies CASRGQTQETQYF.

V usage is TRBV2 and J usage is TRBJ2-7; 9 nucleotides align to TRBD1. The CDR3 consists of 13 residues. Germline V gene lookup returns CDR1 SNHLY and CDR2 FYNNEI. V trimming: 6 bases; J trimming: 5 bases; junction bases outside the gene matches: 5. CDR3 nucleotides: TGTGCCAGCAGCCCGGGACAGGGTCACGAGCAGTACTTC. Protein: CASSPGQGHEQYF. The full variable domain, in which reference TRBV2 and TRBJ2-7 provide the parts outside the CDR3, is EPEVTQTPSHQVTQMGQEVILRCVPISNHLYFYWYRQILGQKVEFLVSFYNNEISEKSEIFDDQFSVERPDGSNFTLKIRSTKLEDSAMYFCASSPGQGHEQYFGPGTRLTVT.

This clone occurred once. The chain couples TRBV28 to TRBJ1-5; 7 bases map to TRBD1. CDR1 is MDHEN, CDR2 SYDVKM, per germline. The V and J ends lost 1 base and 9 bases, in that order; junction bases with no gene match: 15. The CDR3 length is 17 residues. In DNA form, the CDR3 reads TGTGCCAGCAGTTTATCCCCCACGACAGGGATTGTGCGGCCCCAGCATTTT. This gives the protein CASSLSPTTGIVRPQHF. The full variable domain, rest sourced from reference TRBV28 and TRBJ1-5, is DVKVTQSSRYLVKRTGEKVFLECVQDMDHENMFWYRQDPGLGLRLIYFSYDVKMKEKGDIPEGYSVSREKKERFSLILESASTNQTSMYLCASSLSPTTGIVRPQHFGDGTRLSIL.

This sequence joins TRBV11-2 and TRBJ2-1; TRBD2 matches at 7 bases. The V gene's germline CDR1 is SGHAT and CDR2 FQNNGV. The CDR3 is 15 amino acids. The trim removed 2 bases at V and 8 bases at J, leaving 9 bases unmatched. CDR3 DNA sequence: TGTGCCAGCAGCTTAAAGGTGGGAGGGCCGGATGAGCAGTTCTTC. Its translation is CASSLKVGGPDEQFF.

The rearrangement uses TRBV6-6 and TRBJ1-4; D might be TRBD1 (5 bases). The CDR3 spans 13 residues. The germline gives CDR1 MNHNY, CDR2 SVGAGI (reference sequence). Trimming cost V 2 bases and J 8 bases, with 9 bases left between them. CDR3 amino acids: CASSYRGGEKLFF. CDR3 DNA: TGTGCCAGCAGTTACAGGGGCGGCGAAAAACTGTTTTTT.

The rearrangement links TRBV4-2 to TRBJ2-1, with 15 bases aligning to TRBD2. V gave up 0 bases and J gave up 9 bases; unmatched junction bases: 12. The CDR3 covers 19 residues. CDR1 and CDR2 (germline): LGHNA, YNFKEQ. The CDR3 loop is CASSQDTTRTSGRASEQFF. The CDR3 DNA sequence: TGTGCCAGCAGCCAAGATACCACTCGGACTAGCGGGAGGGCTAGTGAGCAGTTCTTC.

The chain couples TRBV9 to TRBJ2-2; the D gene is possibly TRBD2 (5 bases). There are 13 residues in the CDR3. Germline loops: CDR1 SGDLS, CDR2 YYNGEE. Trimming took off 7 bases at V and 2 bases at J, with 9 bases between the two ends. CDR3 DNA: TGTGCCAGCGCGACTATAAACACCGGGGAGCTGTTTTTT. Protein sequence: CASATINTGELFF.

V gene TRBV4-3 combines with J gene TRBJ2-7, with 11 bases that match TRBD2. V lost 0 bases to trimming and J lost 2 bases; unmatched junction nucleotides: 3. This CDR3 is built from 16 residues. In germline, CDR1 is LGHNA, CDR2 YSLEER. The CDR3 here is CASSQEIAGGPYEQYF. Written as DNA, the CDR3 is TGCGCCAGCAGCCAAGAAATAGCGGGAGGGCCCTACGAGCAGTACTTC.

The genes are TRBV6-1 and TRBJ2-7; 9 nucleotides agree with TRBD1. The CDR3 is made up of 18 amino acids. CDR1 and CDR2 (germline): MNHNS, SASEGT. V dropped 2 bases and J dropped 3; count of bases not matched to a gene: 14. In DNA, the CDR3 is TGTGCCAGCAGTGAATTTGCTGGGACAGGGCCTCGAGGCTACGAGCAGTACTTC. This codes for CASSEFAGTGPRGYEQYF.

The genes are TRBV4-3 and TRBJ2-2; D is possibly TRBD2 (5 bases). Germline V gene sequence: CDR1 LGHNA, CDR2 YSLEER. This CDR3 comprises 18 residues. Trimming took 0 bases from V and 0 from J, leaving 14 bases between them. In DNA form, the CDR3 reads TGCGCCAGCAGCCAAGATGGCGGGTTCGGGACGAACACCGGGGAGCTGTTTTTT. Residues: CASSQDGGFGTNTGELFF.

This chain connects TRBV28 to TRBJ2-2; possible D gene TRBD1, 6 bases. This CDR3 region has 18 residues. Germline CDR1 reads MDHEN; CDR2 reads SYDVKM. V was trimmed by 6 bases and J by 8 bases, leaving 28 bases between them. The CDR3 protein is CASSVFRKYRDLAGELFF. CDR3 nucleotides: TGTGCCAGCAGCGTTTTCCGAAAATACAGGGACCTTGCGGGGGAGCTGTTTTTT.

This clone was seen once. The CDR3 DNA reads as TGTGCCAGCAGCGCAGACAGGAGAGACACCGGGGAGCTGTTTTTT. It translates to CASSADRRDTGELFF. V gene TRBV7-2 combines with J gene TRBJ2-2; possibly TRBD1 for D (6 bases). This CDR3 is built from 15 residues. V was trimmed by 5 bases and J by 3 bases, leaving 13 bases between them. Germline assignment: CDR1 SGHTA and CDR2 FQGNSA.

V is TRBV6-5 and J is TRBJ1-5, with D perhaps TRBD1 (6 bases). The V end was cut by 5 bases, the J end by 5 bases, with 13 bases between. This CDR3 spans 14 amino acids. Germline V gene sequence: CDR1 MNHEY, CDR2 SVGAGI. This CDR3 is CASSGQILYQPQHF. The CDR3 region has the DNA TGTGCCAGCAGTGGACAGATACTGTATCAGCCCCAGCATTTT.

This chain joins TRBV11-2 and TRBJ2-1; 8 bases fit TRBD2. J lost 10 bases, V lost 2 bases, and 10 bases had no gene match. CDR3 size: 15 residues. The germline gives CDR1 SGHAT, CDR2 FQNNGV. The CDR3 DNA sequence: TGTGCCAGCAGCTTACCAGCGGGAGATCGGGAGGAGCAGTTCTTC. It yields the protein CASSLPAGDREEQFF.